Described below is a single T cell receptor beta chain sequence and its context. The sample is drawn from a study of sequential checkpoint blockade in melanoma. Turning to the study itself: First-line arms were nivolumab then ipilimumab, or the reverse, randomized 1:1. Each arm's sequence ended with maintenance nivolumab.

The protocol was immunoSEQ multiplex PCR, while the TCRdb copy is restricted to in-frame clones and leaves out a portion. The data show approximately 20,000 clones, approximately 57% seen once. As for treatment: randomized to nivolumab then ipilimumab (arm A) or the reverse (arm B). None of the patients previously received DNA-damaging chemotherapy. PBMC sorting kept live CD3+CD8+ cells without CD19 or CD56. The sequence was obtained from a human donor with melanoma. The sample here was CD8+ T cells sorted from blood (inferred from file names), taken from a patient given nivolumab and ipilimumab in sequence.

The DNA of the CDR3 is TGTGCCAGCAGCGTAGAAGGCGGGGGGGATACCGGGGAGCTGTTTTTT. This translates into CASSVEGGGDTGELFF. This rearrangement joins TRBV9 to TRBJ2-2; 9 bases map to TRBD2. The V segment lost 0 bases and the J segment 5 bases; nucleotides outside the gene matches: 5. The germline gives CDR1 SGDLS, CDR2 YYNGEE. CDR3 length: 16 amino acids.